What follows are 16 T cell receptor beta chains derived from one specimen sequenced in a study of cytomegalovirus exposure and HLA in healthy donors. PCR involved 60 Vbeta and 13 Jbeta primers. Generated by immunoSEQ multiplex PCR, the TCRdb table keeps only in-frame clones and is missing some. Counted here are approximately 100,000 clones, around 79% occurring once; the ten biggest clones make up 3% to 3.5%. Material for sequencing was PBMCs. The source is a woman aged 40 to 50 in good health and CMV-seronegative.

CDR3 nucleotides: TGCGCCAGCAGCTTGGCCGGGCTAGCGGGAGAGGGGGAGACCCAGTACTTC. This translates into CASSLAGLAGEGETQYF. J is TRBJ2-5 and V is TRBV5-1; 10 nucleotides match TRBD2. V lost 0 bases to trimming and J lost 5 bases; unmatched junction nucleotides: 10. The CDR3 sequence is 17 residues long. Germline CDR1 reads SGHRS; CDR2 reads YFSETQ.

The chain recombines TRBV6-5 with TRBJ2-5; 7 positions match TRBD2. From germline, CDR1 is MNHEY and CDR2 SVGAGI. The CDR3 consists of 15 residues. The V segment lost 3 bases and the J segment 0 bases; nucleotides outside the gene matches: 4. Here the CDR3 DNA reads TGTGCCAGCAGTTATCAACTAGCGAACCAAGAGACCCAGTACTTC. This codes for CASSYQLANQETQYF.

The chain combines TRBV5-5 with TRBJ1-2; 10 nucleotides line up with TRBD1. CDR3 length: 16 amino acids. After removal of 3 bases from V and 4 bases from J, the junction contained 9 bases not matched to a gene. Germline V gives CDR1 SGHKS, CDR2 YYEKEE (reference sequence). The CDR3 reads CASSSGQGVRIYGYTF. The CDR3 nucleotides read TGTGCCAGCAGCTCCGGACAGGGGGTGCGGATCTATGGCTACACCTTC.

V usage is TRBV19 and J usage is TRBJ1-6; TRBD1 is a possible D gene (6 bases). Trimming shortened V by 4 bases and J by 5 bases, and 9 bases separated the two germline ends. Germline CDR1 LNHDA, CDR2 SQIVND (reference sequence). The CDR3 has 14 amino acids. This CDR3 is CASSSSGDNSPLHF. CDR3 in DNA: TGTGCCAGTAGTAGTTCAGGGGATAATTCACCCCTCCACTTT.

The J gene is TRBJ2-7, the V gene TRBV30, with D perhaps matching TRBD2 (5 bases). Germline V gives CDR1 GTSNPN, CDR2 SVGIG (reference sequence). This CDR3 has 15 residues. V was shortened by 1 base and J by 5 bases, with 18 bases between the two germline ends. The DNA for the CDR3 is TGTGCCTGGAGTGGAAGGGCGGCGGGTCGGAACGAGCAGTACTTC. Amino acid sequence: CAWSGRAAGRNEQYF. Looking up the rest from reference TRBV30 and TRBJ2-7 gives the full variable domain: SQTIHQWPATLVQPVGSPLSLECTVEGTSNPNLYWYRQAAGRGLQLLFYSVGIGQISSEVPQNLSASRPQDRQFILSSKKLLLSDSGFYLCAWSGRAAGRNEQYFGPGTRLTVT.

The chain employs TRBV25-1 and TRBJ2-1; 13 nucleotides align to TRBD2. Trimming cost V 6 bases and J 6 bases; bases outside gene matches: 5. The length of the CDR3 is 15 residues. Per germline, CDR1 MGHDK and CDR2 SYGVNS. CDR3 residues: CASSGGLAGFNEQFF. CDR3 nucleotides: TGTGCCAGCAGCGGGGGACTAGCGGGATTCAATGAGCAGTTCTTC.

The chain joins TRBV4-3 to TRBJ2-1; 11 bases are a match to TRBD2. The CDR3 consists of 17 residues. V lost 1 base and J lost 7; bases outside the gene matches: 9. Germline V lookup: CDR1 LGHNA, CDR2 YSLEER. DNA for the CDR3: TGCGCCAGCAGCCAAGGAGCGACTAGCGGGATATATAATGAGCAGTTCTTC. It encodes CASSQGATSGIYNEQFF.

This rearrangement joins TRBV5-4 to TRBJ2-7, with D possibly being TRBD2 (5 bases). The germline gives CDR1 SGHNT, CDR2 YYREEE (reference sequence). The CDR3 is 15 amino acids. Trimming cost V 0 bases and J 3 bases, with 13 bases left between them. The CDR3 DNA follows: TGTGCCAGCAGCTTGGGTACTAGTAGGAACTACGAGCAGTACTTC. Encoded protein: CASSLGTSRNYEQYF.

This chain uses TRBV4-2 with TRBJ2-1; maybe TRBD2 (6 bases). The CDR3 is 18 residues long. In germline, CDR1 is LGHNA, CDR2 YNFKEQ. Trimming took off 1 base at V and 2 bases at J, with 18 bases between the two ends. The CDR3 is CASSQVLGPGTPYNEQFF. The CDR3 nucleotides are TGTGCCAGCAGCCAAGTCTTAGGCCCTGGGACTCCCTACAATGAGCAGTTCTTC.

The CDR3 DNA reads as TGTGCCAGCAGCTTAGGGACAGACCCCTACGAGCAGTACTTC. It codes for CASSLGTDPYEQYF. The V call is TRBV7-6, the J call TRBJ2-7, with TRBD1 as a possible D gene (6 bases). From germline, CDR1 is SGHVS and CDR2 FNYEAQ. The V and J ends lost 1 base and 2 bases respectively, with 9 bases between them. The CDR3 is 14 amino acids.

The chain couples TRBV5-6 to TRBJ1-6, with D possibly matching TRBD1 (6 bases). CDR3 length: 15 residues. The germline CDR1 and CDR2 sequences are SGHDT and YYEEEE. Trimming pared 0 bases from V and 8 bases from J, leaving 12 bases between. The CDR3 spells CASSLVGQQDSPLHF. The CDR3 DNA follows: TGTGCCAGCAGCTTGGTGGGACAACAGGATTCACCCCTCCACTTT.

The V gene is TRBV5-4, the J gene TRBJ1-1; D is unclear. The germline gives CDR1 SGHNT, CDR2 YYREEE (reference sequence). The V gene lost 2 bases and the J gene lost 1 base, with 6 bases spanning the gap. The CDR3 consists of 13 residues. CDR3 coding DNA: TGTGCCAGCAGCTTAACCAGGAACACTGAAGCTTTCTTT. It specifies CASSLTRNTEAFF.

The chain combines TRBV28 with TRBJ2-3; D is possibly TRBD2 (6 bases). V was pared by 6 bases and J by 1 base, with 20 bases between. From germline, CDR1 is MDHEN and CDR2 SYDVKM. The CDR3 has 17 amino acids. The CDR3 spells CASRSLGWGVRTDTQYF. CDR3 coding DNA: TGTGCCAGCAGATCCCTAGGATGGGGGGTGCGCACAGATACGCAGTATTTT. The full variable domain, completed using reference TRBV28 and TRBJ2-3, is DVKVTQSSRYLVKRTGEKVFLECVQDMDHENMFWYRQDPGLGLRLIYFSYDVKMKEKGDIPEGYSVSREKKERFSLILESASTNQTSMYLCASRSLGWGVRTDTQYFGPGTRLTVL.

Worth noting for this clone: The sample holds other DNA sequences that translate to the same CDR3. The chain recombines TRBV2 with TRBJ1-1; TRBD1 is a possible D gene (5 bases). This CDR3 has 12 residues. Trimming stripped 3 bases from V and 4 bases from J, with 6 bases between. CDR1 is SNHLY and CDR2 is FYNNEI in the germline V gene. The chain's CDR3 is CASSEGGTEAFF. CDR3 bases: TGTGCCAGCAGTGAGGGGGGCACTGAAGCTTTCTTT.

CDR3 nucleotides: TGTGCCAGCAGCCCCGTGGCTAGCGGGGGACCCTACGAGCAGTACTTC. Amino acid sequence: CASSPVASGGPYEQYF. V and J are TRBV27 and TRBJ2-7; 10 bases are shared with TRBD2. The CDR3 covers 16 residues. Germline V gene data show CDR1 as MNHEY and CDR2 as SMNVEV (reference sequence). J gave up 2 bases and V 6 bases, and 10 bases lay outside the gene matches.

The chain joins TRBV28 to TRBJ2-7; 8 positions match TRBD1. CDR1 is MDHEN, CDR2 SYDVKM, per germline. Trimming at V came to 2 bases and at J to 4 bases, leaving 10 bases not matched to a gene. The CDR3 runs 16 residues. CDR3: CASSLLSGTGLYEQYF. In DNA, the CDR3 is TGTGCCAGCAGTTTACTGTCCGGGACAGGACTGTACGAGCAGTACTTC.